This T cell receptor beta chain came from a study of T cell responses to AZD1222 COVID-19 vaccine. Overall study results and limits: Increases in Spike-specific TCR breadth and depth were seen after two AZD1222 doses. Within unmutated variant regions lay the reported targets of nearly half of spike-specific TCRs. Clonal diversity was possibly underestimated; the donors were predominantly white British and more often female.

Remarks on this clone: Its antigen is unidentified.

The protocol was immunoSEQ multiplex PCR, while the TCRdb copy is restricted to in-frame clones and leaves out a portion. The table includes fewer than 85,000 clones, roughly nine tenths detected once. The germline gives CDR1 MNHEY, CDR2 SVGAGI. This CDR3 comprises 14 residues. V dropped 10 bases and J dropped 6 bases, with 21 bases sitting between them. The sequenced sample was peripheral blood, obtained on day 0 of MenACWY control vaccination. The V and J genes are TRBV6-5 and TRBJ1-1, with D perhaps matching TRBD1 (6 bases). This receptor was taken from an adult in good health. Here the CDR3 reads CATYAARGLSEAFF. CDR3 nucleotide sequence: TGTGCCACCTACGCGGCCAGGGGCCTTTCTGAAGCTTTCTTT.